One sample yielded the 18 T cell receptor beta chains listed below, sequenced in a study of blood T cell repertoires in COVID-19. Data came from immunoSEQ multiplex PCR; TCRdb stores just in-frame clones and leaves some out. There are about 300,000 clones in the sample; over 75% occur only once, and about 10% lies in the top ten. The material sequenced was PBMCs or T cells enriched from blood (not recorded which). The receptors were sampled from a young woman who had recovered from COVID-19.

This sequence joins TRBV27 and TRBJ2-1, with 9 bases matching TRBD2. J gave up 7 bases and V 5 bases, and 6 bases lay outside the gene matches. This CDR3 comprises 14 residues. Germline CDR1 reads MNHEY; CDR2 reads SMNVEV (reference sequence). This chain's CDR3 is CASSLSGSGNEQFF. The CDR3 DNA reads TGTGCCAGCAGTCTTAGCGGGAGTGGGAATGAGCAGTTCTTC.

The chain carries TRBV28 and TRBJ1-1; possibly TRBD1 for D (6 bases). Germline lookup yields CDR1 MDHEN and CDR2 SYDVKM. V shed 5 bases and J shed 7 bases, with 14 bases lying between them. The CDR3 has 13 residues. The CDR3 region has the DNA TGTGCCAGCAGTCACAGGGCCTGGGGTGAAGCTTTCTTT. Translated: CASSHRAWGEAFF.

In its sample, this clone was seen a few times. The chain employs TRBV30 and TRBJ1-2, with 9 bases that match TRBD1. From germline, CDR1 is GTSNPN and CDR2 SVGIG (reference sequence). This CDR3 is built from 13 residues. V shed 1 base, J shed 7 bases, and the junction held 4 bases outside the gene matches. In DNA, the CDR3 is TGTGCCTGGAGTGCACAGGGGGCGGGTGGCTACACCTTC. Translated: CAWSAQGAGGYTF.

V is TRBV28 and J is TRBJ2-7; D gene uncertain. Per germline, CDR1 MDHEN and CDR2 SYDVKM. The CDR3 has 16 amino acids. V was pared by 3 bases and J by 0 bases, with 15 bases between. The CDR3 DNA reads as TGTGCCAGCAGTTTTTGGCAGGCGAAAAGCTCCTACGAGCAGTACTTC. This gives the protein CASSFWQAKSSYEQYF.

This sequence joins TRBV14 and TRBJ2-1; D unresolved. Trimming pared 1 base from V and 5 bases from J, leaving 6 bases between. From germline, CDR1 is SGHDN and CDR2 FVKESK. The CDR3 consists of 13 residues. CDR3 sequence reads: CASSQANNNEQFF. The CDR3 DNA reads as TGTGCCAGCAGCCAAGCAAACAACAATGAGCAGTTCTTC.

The chain uses TRBV9 and TRBJ2-5; 11 nucleotides agree with TRBD2. Germline values: CDR1 SGDLS, CDR2 YYNGEE. The CDR3 length is 18 residues. Trimming cost V 4 bases and J 3 bases; bases outside gene matches: 14. This CDR3 reads CASSPRGLAESWEETQYF. CDR3 in DNA: TGTGCCAGCAGCCCTCGGGGACTAGCGGAATCATGGGAAGAGACCCAGTACTTC. The full variable domain, its missing parts supplied by reference TRBV9 and TRBJ2-5, is DSGVTQTPKHLITATGQRVTLRCSPRSGDLSVYWYQQSLDQGLQFLIQYYNGEERAKGNILERFSAQQFPDLHSELNLSSLELGDSALYFCASSPRGLAESWEETQYFGPGTRLLVL.

The J gene is TRBJ2-5, the V gene TRBV6-5; 8 bases match TRBD1. The trim removed 6 bases at V and 1 base at J, leaving 7 bases unmatched. CDR1 is MNHEY, CDR2 SVGAGI, per germline. The CDR3 contains 15 residues. The CDR3 reads CASSVGTGTQETQYF. DNA for the CDR3: TGTGCCAGCAGCGTTGGGACAGGCACCCAAGAGACCCAGTACTTC.

This chain connects TRBV5-1 to TRBJ1-1, with 7 positions matching TRBD1. Looked up from germline, CDR1 is SGHRS and CDR2 is YFSETQ. V gave up 4 bases and J gave up 2 bases; unmatched junction bases: 8. CDR3 length: 15 amino acids. The CDR3 DNA reads as TGCGCCAGCAGCCTAGCGACAGGGCCCAACACTGAAGCTTTCTTT. Amino acid sequence: CASSLATGPNTEAFF.

V gene TRBV5-1 combines with J gene TRBJ1-1, with a weak D call TRBD1 (5 bases). CDR1 SGHRS and CDR2 YFSETQ come from the germline V gene. Trimming took 0 bases from V and 6 from J, leaving 12 bases between them. CDR3 length: 14 amino acids. CDR3 in amino acids: CASSLVGGKAEAFF. CDR3 bases: TGCGCCAGCAGCTTGGTCGGGGGGAAGGCTGAAGCTTTCTTT.

The CDR3 protein is CASRRGSEAFF. The CDR3 DNA follows: TGTGCCAGTCGGCGGGGGTCTGAAGCTTTCTTT. The V gene is TRBV19, the J gene TRBJ1-1; possible D gene TRBD1, 5 bases. This CDR3 has 11 amino acids. V was pared by 8 bases and J by 6 bases, with 10 bases between. CDR1 and CDR2 (germline): LNHDA, SQIVND (reference sequence).

A word on this clone: The same CDR3 arises from other DNA sequences in this sample as well. V is TRBV4-1 and J is TRBJ1-1; D is unclear. This CDR3 comprises 15 residues. Germline lookup yields CDR1 MGHRA and CDR2 YSYEKL. V was clipped by 0 bases and J by 0 bases, with 8 bases between them. In DNA, the CDR3 is TGCGCCAGCAGCCAAGAGGGCAGGTTGAACACTGAAGCTTTCTTT. Amino acids: CASSQEGRLNTEAFF.

Here the CDR3 reads CASSHSGVQAYNEQFF. In nucleotides, the CDR3 is TGTGCCAGCAGCCACTCAGGGGTACAGGCCTACAATGAGCAGTTCTTC. The rearrangement uses TRBV7-9 and TRBJ2-1; TRBD1 might be the D (6 bases). Germline CDR1 and CDR2: SEHNR and FQNEAQ (reference sequence). The CDR3 runs 16 residues. V lost 5 bases, J lost 2 bases, and 16 bases lay in between.

The chain carries TRBV12-5 and TRBJ2-3; 7 positions agree with TRBD1. V dropped 3 bases and J dropped 3; count of bases not matched to a gene: 6. This CDR3 is built from 15 residues. Germline V CDR1 and CDR2: LGHNT, FRNRAP. The CDR3 nucleotides read TGTGCTAGTGGTTTAGACAGACAGGGTACAGATACGCAGTATTTT. Its protein is CASGLDRQGTDTQYF.

CDR3 coding DNA: TGTGCCAGCAGTGAAACCCAGGGCAGTTCACCCCTCCACTTT. Translation: CASSETQGSSPLHF. V and J are TRBV6-1 and TRBJ1-6, with a possible D match to TRBD1 (5 bases). Germline V gene lookup returns CDR1 MNHNS and CDR2 SASEGT. The CDR3 is 14 residues long. V lost 2 bases, J lost 9 bases, and 11 bases lay in between.

The chain joins TRBV12-3 or TRBV12-4 to TRBJ2-7; 7 bases align to TRBD2. V lost 5 bases and J lost 3; bases outside the gene matches: 4. The CDR3 contains 13 residues. The CDR3 DNA follows: TGTGCCAGCAGTAAGCGGGACGGCTACGAGCAGTACTTC. It codes for CASSKRDGYEQYF.

This clone was picked up a small number of times. CDR3 loop: CASSFGGHRPYEQYF. In nucleotides, the CDR3 is TGTGCCAGCAGTTTCGGGGGGCACCGTCCCTACGAGCAGTACTTC. The V and J genes are TRBV27 and TRBJ2-7; tentatively, D is TRBD2 (7 bases). The germline V and J ends were trimmed by 3 bases and 2 bases, with 14 bases remaining between them. The CDR3 sequence is 15 residues long. Germline assignment: CDR1 MNHEY and CDR2 SMNVEV (reference sequence).

This clone occurred once. The chain joins TRBV5-6 to TRBJ2-4; unclear D gene. Germline V lookup: CDR1 SGHDT, CDR2 YYEEEE. CDR3 size: 14 residues. The V gene lost 2 bases and the J gene lost 1 base, with 7 bases spanning the gap. The CDR3 sequence: CASSFEWAKNIQYF. The CDR3, as DNA: TGTGCCAGCAGCTTCGAGTGGGCCAAAAACATTCAGTACTTC.

The chain combines TRBV28 with TRBJ1-1; TRBD1 is a possible D gene (5 bases). The germline gives CDR1 MDHEN, CDR2 SYDVKM. V gave up 7 bases and J gave up 11 bases, with 17 bases separating them. CDR3 length: 12 residues. In nucleotides, the CDR3 is TGTGCCAGCAAACTCTCTGGGGGGAGTGCTTTCTTT. Encoded protein: CASKLSGGSAFF.